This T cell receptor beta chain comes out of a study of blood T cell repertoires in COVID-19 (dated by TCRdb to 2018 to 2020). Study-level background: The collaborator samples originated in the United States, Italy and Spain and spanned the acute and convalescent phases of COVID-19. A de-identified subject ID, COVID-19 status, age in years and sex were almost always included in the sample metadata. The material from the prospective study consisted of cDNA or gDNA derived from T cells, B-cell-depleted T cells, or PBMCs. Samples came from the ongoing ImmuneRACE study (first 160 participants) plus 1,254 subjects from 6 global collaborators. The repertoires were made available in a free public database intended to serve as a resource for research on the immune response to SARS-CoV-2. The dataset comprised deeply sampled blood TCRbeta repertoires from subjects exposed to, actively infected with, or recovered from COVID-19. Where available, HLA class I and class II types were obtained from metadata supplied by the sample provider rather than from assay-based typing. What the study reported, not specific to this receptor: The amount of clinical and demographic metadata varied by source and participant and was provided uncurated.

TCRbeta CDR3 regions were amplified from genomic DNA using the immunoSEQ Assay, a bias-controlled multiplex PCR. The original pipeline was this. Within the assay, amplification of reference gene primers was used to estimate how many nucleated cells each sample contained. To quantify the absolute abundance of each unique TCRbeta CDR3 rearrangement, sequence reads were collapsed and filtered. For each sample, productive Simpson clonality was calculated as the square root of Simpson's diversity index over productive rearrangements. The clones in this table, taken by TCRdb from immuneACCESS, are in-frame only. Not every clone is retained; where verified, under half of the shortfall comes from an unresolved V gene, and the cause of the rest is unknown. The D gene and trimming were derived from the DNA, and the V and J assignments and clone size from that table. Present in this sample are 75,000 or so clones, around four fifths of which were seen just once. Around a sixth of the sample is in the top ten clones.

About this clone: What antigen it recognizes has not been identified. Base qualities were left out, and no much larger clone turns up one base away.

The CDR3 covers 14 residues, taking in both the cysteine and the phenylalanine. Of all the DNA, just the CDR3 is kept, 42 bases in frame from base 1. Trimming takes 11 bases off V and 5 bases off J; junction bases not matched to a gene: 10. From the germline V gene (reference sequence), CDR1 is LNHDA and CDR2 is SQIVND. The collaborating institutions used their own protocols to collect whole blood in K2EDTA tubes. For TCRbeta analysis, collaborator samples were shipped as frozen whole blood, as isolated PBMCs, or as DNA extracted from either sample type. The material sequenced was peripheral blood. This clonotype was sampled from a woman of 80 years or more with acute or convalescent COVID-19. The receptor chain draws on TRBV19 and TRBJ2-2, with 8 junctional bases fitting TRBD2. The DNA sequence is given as TGTGCCTCCATGAGGGCTAGCGGGACCGGGGAGCTGTTTTTT. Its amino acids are CASMRASGTGELFF.